This T cell receptor beta chain was sequenced during a study of T-cell memory formation after mild COVID-19. TCRdb itself ran the 5' RACE reads through MiXCR, one entry per CDR3 protein. The table records 300,000 to 400,000 distinct CDR3 sequences, about an eighth of them present only once. V was cut by 5 bases and J by 5 bases, with 13 bases left in between. Germline V gene sequence: CDR1 SGHTA, CDR2 FQGNSA. The CDR3 runs 14 residues. This clonotype was seen more than once but under ten times. The receptor comes from a man younger than 30 who had mild COVID-19 (a few samples of this study predate the infection). Cell type and time point are not known. The sequenced material came from PBMCs or a T cell subset sorted from them (not recorded which). The chain combines TRBV7-2 with TRBJ2-1; D gene ambiguous. CDR3 loop: CASSQRARHNEQFF. The CDR3 nucleotides are TGTGCCAGCAGCCAACGGGCTAGGCACAATGAGCAGTTCTTC.